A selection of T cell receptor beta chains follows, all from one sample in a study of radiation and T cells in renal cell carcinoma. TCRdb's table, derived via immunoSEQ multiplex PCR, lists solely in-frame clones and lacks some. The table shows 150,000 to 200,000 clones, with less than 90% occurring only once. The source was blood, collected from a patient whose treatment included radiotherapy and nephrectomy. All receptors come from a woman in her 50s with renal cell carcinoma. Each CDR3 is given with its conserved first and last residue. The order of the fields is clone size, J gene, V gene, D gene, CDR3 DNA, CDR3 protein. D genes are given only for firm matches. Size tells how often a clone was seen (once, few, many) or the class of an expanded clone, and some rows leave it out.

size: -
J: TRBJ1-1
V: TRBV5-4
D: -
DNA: TGTGCCAGCAGCTTGTGGGTGGGGGGCACTGAAGCTTTCTTT
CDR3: CASSLWVGGTEAFF

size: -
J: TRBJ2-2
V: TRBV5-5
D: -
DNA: TGTGCCAGCAGCTTGATCAGGTATACGAACACCGGGGAGCTGTTTTTT
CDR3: CASSLIRYTNTGELFF

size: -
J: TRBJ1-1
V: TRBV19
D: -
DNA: TGTGCCAGTAGCGGACAGACGAACACTGAAGCTTTCTTT
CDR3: CASSGQTNTEAFF

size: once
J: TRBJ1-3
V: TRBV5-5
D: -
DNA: TGTGCCAGCAGCTTGGGGCCTCTCTCTGGAAACACCATATATTTT
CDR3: CASSLGPLSGNTIYF

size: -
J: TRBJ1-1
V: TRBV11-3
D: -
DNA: TGTGCCAGCAGGCCCTCTTTATACACTGAAGCTTTCTTT
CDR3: CASRPSLYTEAFF

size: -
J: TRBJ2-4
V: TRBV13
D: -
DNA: TGTGCCAGCAGCTCCCGACAGGAGCGGGTCAAAAACATTCAGTACTTC
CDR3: CASSSRQERVKNIQYF

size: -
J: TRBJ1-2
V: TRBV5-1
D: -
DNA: TGCGCCAGCAGCTTGGGTAGAGGGGCCTATGGCTACACCTTC
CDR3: CASSLGRGAYGYTF

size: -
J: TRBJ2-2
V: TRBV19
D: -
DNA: TGTGCCAGTACCGTCAGGGAAGGGCGGAGCGGGGAGCTGTTTTTT
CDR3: CASTVREGRSGELFF

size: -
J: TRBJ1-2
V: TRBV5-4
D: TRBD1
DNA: TGTGCCAGCAGCTTAGGTGGACAGGCTAACTATGGCTACACCTTC
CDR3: CASSLGGQANYGYTF

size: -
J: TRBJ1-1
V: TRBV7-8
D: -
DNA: TGTGCCAGCAGCTTAGTTGCGGATAACACTGAAGCTTTCTTT
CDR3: CASSLVADNTEAFF

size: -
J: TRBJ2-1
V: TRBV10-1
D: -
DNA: TGCGCCAGCAGTGAGTTAACGGGGAGCTACAATGAGCAGTTCTTC
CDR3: CASSELTGSYNEQFF

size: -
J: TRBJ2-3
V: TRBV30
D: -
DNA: TGTGCCTGGATGATACGAGGGCCTAGCCCAGATACGCAGTATTTT
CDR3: CAWMIRGPSPDTQYF

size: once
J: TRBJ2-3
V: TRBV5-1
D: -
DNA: TGCGCCAGCAGCTTGGACTACAGGGCCACAGATACGCAGTATTTT
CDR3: CASSLDYRATDTQYF

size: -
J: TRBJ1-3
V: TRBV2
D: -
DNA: TGTGCCAGCAGTGAAGGGGACGGGCGTTTGGCTGGAAACACCATATATTTT
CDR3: CASSEGDGRLAGNTIYF

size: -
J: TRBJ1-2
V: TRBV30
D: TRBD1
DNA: TGTGCCTGGAGTGTCATGAGGACAGGGGGTGGCTACACCTTC
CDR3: CAWSVMRTGGGYTF

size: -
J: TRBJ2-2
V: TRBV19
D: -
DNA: TGTGCCAGTAATAGGGACACCTCAAGTGGGGAGCTGTTTTTT
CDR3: CASNRDTSSGELFF

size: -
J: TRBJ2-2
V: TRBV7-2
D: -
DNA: TGTGCCAGCAGCTATAGCGCGAACACCGGGGAGCTGTTTTTT
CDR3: CASSYSANTGELFF

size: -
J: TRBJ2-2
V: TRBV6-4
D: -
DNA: TGTGCCAGCAGTGAACTACGAGGGGGCGGGGAGCTGTTTTTT
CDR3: CASSELRGGGELFF

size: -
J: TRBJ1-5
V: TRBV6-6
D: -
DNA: TGTGCCAGCAGTTACCGGGCCGGGCGGCATTTT
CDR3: CASSYRAGRHF

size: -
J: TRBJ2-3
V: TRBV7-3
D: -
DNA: TGTGCCAGCAGCTTAGTGGGGTCCCCAGATACGCAGTATTTT
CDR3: CASSLVGSPDTQYF

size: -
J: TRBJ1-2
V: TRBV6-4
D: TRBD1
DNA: TGTGCCAGCAGGGCTACAGGGGCGTCTAACTATGGCTACACCTTC
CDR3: CASRATGASNYGYTF

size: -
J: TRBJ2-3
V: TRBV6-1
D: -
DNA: TGTGCCAGCAGTGAAGCCCCCCTCAGTGGAGATACGCAGTATTTT
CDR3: CASSEAPLSGDTQYF

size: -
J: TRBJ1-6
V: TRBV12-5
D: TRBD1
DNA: TGTGCTAGTGGTTTGCCCACGACAGGGAGGAATTCACCCCTCCACTTT
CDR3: CASGLPTTGRNSPLHF

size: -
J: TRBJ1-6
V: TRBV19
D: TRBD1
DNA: TGTGCCAGTAGTATCGATCCAGGGGGCAGTTCACCCCTCCACTTT
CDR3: CASSIDPGGSSPLHF

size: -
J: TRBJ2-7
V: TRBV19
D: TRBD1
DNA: TGTGCCAGTAGTTCCCATTCCCGGGACAGGGGGCACTACGAGCAGTACTTC
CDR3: CASSSHSRDRGHYEQYF

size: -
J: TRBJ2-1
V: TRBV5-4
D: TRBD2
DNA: TGTGCCAGCAGCTCCCGCGGACTAGCGGGGCACAATGAGCAGTTCTTC
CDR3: CASSSRGLAGHNEQFF

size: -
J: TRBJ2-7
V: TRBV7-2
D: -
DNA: TGTGCCAGCAGCGTCGCCACAGGGATACCTACCTACGAGCAGTACTTC
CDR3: CASSVATGIPTYEQYF

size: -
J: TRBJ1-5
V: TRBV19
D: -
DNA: TGTGCCAGTAGTATAGGGGGACCCAATCAGCCCCAGCATTTT
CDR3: CASSIGGPNQPQHF

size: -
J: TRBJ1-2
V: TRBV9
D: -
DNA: TGTGCCAGCAGCGGAGCCAACCGAGTCGCTGGGGGCTACACCTTC
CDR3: CASSGANRVAGGYTF

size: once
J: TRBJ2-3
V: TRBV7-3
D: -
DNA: TGTGCCAGCAGCTTCCGGGACTCATCAGATACGCAGTATTTT
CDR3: CASSFRDSSDTQYF

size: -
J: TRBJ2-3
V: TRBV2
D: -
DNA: TGTGCCAGCAGTGCTTGGGCTTCGCGGGATACGCAGTATTTT
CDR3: CASSAWASRDTQYF

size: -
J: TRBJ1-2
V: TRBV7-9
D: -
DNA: TGTGCCAGCAGCTCCTTCCAGGGTGACTATGGCTACACCTTC
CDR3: CASSSFQGDYGYTF

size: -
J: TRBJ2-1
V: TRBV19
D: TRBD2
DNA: TGTGCCAGTAGTGATTCACTAGCGGGGGGGCTTAATGAGCAGTTCTTC
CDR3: CASSDSLAGGLNEQFF

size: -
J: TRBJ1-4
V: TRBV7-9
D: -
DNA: TGTGCCAGCAGCTTAAAGGGTTCCATTGAAAAACTGTTTTTT
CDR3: CASSLKGSIEKLFF

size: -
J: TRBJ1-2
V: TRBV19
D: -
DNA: TGTGCCAGTAGTATAGAGGCGATCGGAGTGGGCTACACCTTC
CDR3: CASSIEAIGVGYTF

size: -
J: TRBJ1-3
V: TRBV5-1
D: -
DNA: TGCGCCAGCAGCCCACCTAGCGACGTCGGAAACACCATATATTTT
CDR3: CASSPPSDVGNTIYF

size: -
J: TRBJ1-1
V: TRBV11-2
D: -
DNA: TGTGCCAGCAGCTTAGATCCACGGCACACTGAAGCTTTCTTT
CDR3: CASSLDPRHTEAFF